Shown below are 4 T cell receptor beta chains from a single sample sequenced in a study of Ad26.COV2.S vaccination and SARS-CoV-2 variants. Measured with immunoSEQ multiplex PCR; TCRdb has only the in-frame clones, and not every one. The repertoire holds about 440,000 clones, with roughly 88% as singletons. As for treatment: around 19 received Ad26.COV2.S at low or high dose, single or two shots; about 5 received placebo; per-sample allocation not given. Specimen acquisition occurred on day 63 following the initial vaccine or placebo injection. The sequenced sample was peripheral blood, obtained in a trial of Ad26.COV2.S vaccine versus placebo. Every receptor here comes from a person aged 18-65 years who received the Ad26.COV2.S COVID-19 vaccine or a placebo.

The chain couples TRBV19 to TRBJ2-1, with D possibly matching TRBD2 (6 bases). From germline, CDR1 is LNHDA and CDR2 SQIVND (reference sequence). This CDR3 region has 14 residues. Trimming took 5 bases from V and 8 from J, leaving 16 bases between them. The CDR3 bases are TGTGCCAGTAGTTTAACTTCTGGAGGGGATGAGCAGTTCTTC. Protein product: CASSLTSGGDEQFF.

This clone occurred a few times. The CDR3 region is CASSLSGTSGRAYNEQFF. CDR3 nucleotides: TGTGCCAGCAGTTTATCGGGGACTAGCGGGAGGGCCTACAATGAGCAGTTCTTC. The J gene is TRBJ2-1, the V gene TRBV27, with 16 bases matching TRBD2. After removal of 0 bases from V and 2 bases from J, the junction contained 1 base not matched to a gene. This CDR3 is built from 18 residues. Germline V lookup: CDR1 MNHEY, CDR2 SMNVEV (reference sequence).

The rearrangement links TRBV25-1 to TRBJ2-4; D uncertain. This CDR3 is built from 12 residues. From germline, CDR1 is MGHDK and CDR2 SYGVNS. V lost 3 bases to trimming and J lost 7 bases, with 7 bases between them. DNA for the CDR3: TGTGCCAGCAGTGACGGACGCAACATTCAGTACTTC. It codes for CASSDGRNIQYF.

The CDR3 region has the DNA TGTGCCAGCTCACCTGAGACAGGGTCCCAGCATTTT. Protein product: CASSPETGSQHF. The genes are TRBV18 and TRBJ1-5; 7 bases are a match to TRBD1. Trimming cost V 3 bases and J 11 bases; bases outside gene matches: 4. The germline V gene has CDR1 KGHSH and CDR2 LQKENI. There are 12 residues in the CDR3.